The rows below give T cell receptor beta chains drawn from one sample of a study of blood T cell repertoires in COVID-19. The table came from immunoSEQ multiplex PCR; TCRdb's copy has only in-frame clones and leaves some out. The data show 140,000 to 150,000 clones, roughly 90% seen once. Sequenced: peripheral blood. Receptors were obtained from an older man with acute or convalescent COVID-19. CDR3s include the opening cysteine and the closing phenylalanine or tryptophan. The order of the fields is V gene, J gene, clone size, D gene, CDR3 DNA, CDR3 protein. A D gene is named only where the DNA matches it firmly. Size values are once, few and many counts, or a class for expanded clones, and some rows have none.

TRBV4-2	TRBJ2-7	NA	NA	TGTGCCAGCAGCCAAGAAATGACTTTCTACGAGCAGTACTTC	CASSQEMTFYEQYF
TRBV5-4	TRBJ1-2	NA	NA	TGTGCCAGCAGCTCCGAGGTCAGGGACTACACCTTC	CASSSEVRDYTF
TRBV18	TRBJ2-1	NA	NA	TGTGCCAGCTCACCGCAGGGGTACAATGAGCAGTTCTTC	CASSPQGYNEQFF
TRBV9	TRBJ2-1	few	NA	TGTGCCAGCAGCGTAGAAGGGGCAGCCTACAATGAGCAGTTCTTC	CASSVEGAAYNEQFF
TRBV5-8	TRBJ1-2	NA	NA	TGTGCCAGCAGCTTGACAGGGCCTAACTATGGCTACACCTTC	CASSLTGPNYGYTF
TRBV27	TRBJ1-4	NA	TRBD1	TGTGCCAGCAGGGGACAGGGGGCTGAAAAACTGTTTTTT	CASRGQGAEKLFF
TRBV7-2	TRBJ2-1	NA	TRBD1	TGTGCCAGCAGCTTTCTTACGGGACAGGGAGGGAATGAGCAGTTCTTC	CASSFLTGQGGNEQFF
TRBV5-1	TRBJ2-5	NA	TRBD1	TGCGCCAGCAGCGCCGACTCCACAGGGGTGATCGGAGAGACCCAGTACTTC	CASSADSTGVIGETQYF
TRBV7-9	TRBJ2-7	NA	TRBD2	TGTGCCAGCACCGGGACTAGCGGGAGCGTGCCCTCCTACGAGCAGTACTTC	CASTGTSGSVPSYEQYF
TRBV5-1	TRBJ1-4	NA	TRBD1	TGCGCCAGCAGCTTTCAGGGACAGGGACGAAATGAAAAACTGTTTTTT	CASSFQGQGRNEKLFF
TRBV6-6	TRBJ1-1	NA	TRBD1	TGTGCCAGCAGGGAACGGGACAGGGACAGTGAAGCTTTCTTT	CASRERDRDSEAFF
TRBV19	TRBJ1-6	NA	NA	TGTGCCAGTAGTATAGTTGCAGGGGCGGATTCACCCCTCCACTTT	CASSIVAGADSPLHF
TRBV5-1	TRBJ2-2	NA	TRBD2	TGCGCCAGCAGCTTGGCTAGCGGCTACACCGGGGAGCTGTTTTTT	CASSLASGYTGELFF
TRBV5-1	TRBJ1-4	NA	NA	TGCGCCAGCAGCCGACTCGCAGGGACTAATGAAAAACTGTTTTTT	CASSRLAGTNEKLFF
TRBV5-8	TRBJ2-3	NA	TRBD1	TGTGCCAGCAGCTCGCCGGGACAGCTATCCACAGATACGCAGTATTTT	CASSSPGQLSTDTQYF
TRBV5-1	TRBJ2-2	once	NA	TGCGCCAGCAAGGGCCTAGCAGAGAACACCGGGGAGCTGTTTTTT	CASKGLAENTGELFF
TRBV7-9	TRBJ2-2	NA	NA	TGTGCCAGCAGCTCCTCGGGGGGCTCGAACACCGGGGAGTTGTTTTTT	CASSSSGGSNTGELFF
TRBV6-5	TRBJ2-1	NA	NA	TGTGCCAGCAGAACAGGGTACGGAGACAATGAGCAGTTCTTC	CASRTGYGDNEQFF
TRBV3-1/TRBV3-2	TRBJ2-5	NA	NA	TGTGCCAGCAGCCTCTACAGCATAGAGACCCAGTACTTC	CASSLYSIETQYF
TRBV6-5	TRBJ1-4	NA	TRBD1	TGTGCCAGCAGTTCTCATGACAGGGGTGAAAAACTGTTTTTT	CASSSHDRGEKLFF
TRBV28	TRBJ2-7	NA	NA	TGTGCCAGCAGTTCGTCGTCTAGGACAGAGAACTACGAGCAGTACTTC	CASSSSSRTENYEQYF
TRBV7-3	TRBJ2-3	once	TRBD2	TGTGCCAGCAGCGTAGGACTAGCCGGCACAGATACGCAGTATTTT	CASSVGLAGTDTQYF
TRBV27	TRBJ1-4	NA	TRBD1	TGTGCCAGCAGTCCATGGGTAGGGACAGGGAATGAAAAACTGTTTTTT	CASSPWVGTGNEKLFF
TRBV15	TRBJ1-1	NA	TRBD1	TGTGCCACCAGCAGGGACAGGGGATGGGAAGCTTTCTTT	CATSRDRGWEAFF
TRBV18	TRBJ2-2	NA	NA	TGTGCCAGCTCACTTGACAGGCGGAACACCGGGGAGCTGTTTTTT	CASSLDRRNTGELFF
TRBV30	TRBJ1-4	few	NA	TGTGCCTGGAGTGACCCGGGGTCCAGTTGGGAAAAACTGTTTTTT	CAWSDPGSSWEKLFF
TRBV7-9	TRBJ1-1	NA	NA	TGTGCCAGCAGCCGGGGCACTGAAGCTTTCTTT	CASSRGTEAFF
TRBV5-1	TRBJ2-1	NA	NA	TGCGCCAGCAGGAGGCTAGAAAGAAACAATGAGCAGTTCTTC	CASRRLERNNEQFF
TRBV27	TRBJ1-3	NA	TRBD1	TGTGCCAGCAGTACCGCCCCAGGGGGCGTGGGGAACACCATATATTTT	CASSTAPGGVGNTIYF
TRBV5-6	TRBJ1-3	NA	NA	TGTGCCAGCAGCCTAACAGCCTCTGGAAACACCATATATTTT	CASSLTASGNTIYF
TRBV29-1	TRBJ1-2	NA	TRBD1	TGCAGCGTTCTTCCGGGACAGGGTGTCTATGGCTACACCTTC	CSVLPGQGVYGYTF
TRBV3-1/TRBV3-2	TRBJ2-7	NA	NA	TGTGCTTCCCGGGGGGCTCACGAGCAGTACTTC	CASRGAHEQYF
TRBV29-1	TRBJ2-7	NA	TRBD1	TGCAGCACCTCCCGGACAGGAGACGACGAGCAGTACTTC	CSTSRTGDDEQYF
TRBV5-8	TRBJ1-1	NA	NA	TGTGCGGGGGGGTTAACTGCGAACACTGAAGCTTTCTTT	CAGGLTANTEAFF
TRBV5-1	TRBJ2-3	NA	NA	TGCGCCAGCAGCTTTGAGAGCACAGATACGCAGTATTTT	CASSFESTDTQYF
TRBV9	TRBJ2-2	NA	TRBD2	TGTGCCAGCAGCGCCCCTCTTCGGGAGGGTCGCACCGGGGAGCTGTTTTTT	CASSAPLREGRTGELFF
TRBV6-5	TRBJ2-4	NA	NA	TGTGCCACCAGACAGATGTCCGAAAACATTCAGTACTTC	CATRQMSENIQYF
TRBV28	TRBJ1-1	NA	NA	TGTGCCAGCAGTTCCGGATATGCGACATGGTTGGACACTGAAGCTTTCTTT	CASSSGYATWLDTEAFF
TRBV14	TRBJ1-2	NA	NA	TGTGCCAGCAGCCAACAACAATCCTATGGCTACACCTTC	CASSQQQSYGYTF
TRBV3-1/TRBV3-2	TRBJ2-1	once	NA	TGTGCCAGCAGCCAAGAAGGGCGGGGCCTGGGCAATGAGCAGTTCTTC	CASSQEGRGLGNEQFF
TRBV28	TRBJ1-1	NA	TRBD1	TGTGCCAGCAGTTCCGGACAGGCAACTGAAGCTTTCTTT	CASSSGQATEAFF
TRBV6-5	TRBJ2-3	NA	TRBD2	TGTGCCAGCAGTTACTCCCCGGGAGGGGTACCAGATACGCAGTATTTT	CASSYSPGGVPDTQYF